A single sample is the source of the 29 T cell receptor beta chains below, sequenced in a study of T cell changes during pregnancy in multiple sclerosis. Data came from immunoSEQ multiplex PCR; TCRdb stores just in-frame clones and leaves some out. The sample contains about 64,000 clones, approximately 92% of which appear only once. The sample in question was peripheral blood, obtained in the second trimester of pregnancy. All receptors derive from a female donor with multiple sclerosis, enrolled in a pregnancy study.

The rearrangement uses TRBV2 and TRBJ2-7; D may be TRBD1 (6 bases). Germline V lookup: CDR1 SNHLY, CDR2 FYNNEI. The CDR3 loop spans 12 amino acids. V was trimmed by 8 bases and J by 6 bases, leaving 14 bases between them. CDR3 coding DNA: TGTGCCAGCGTCCGAGGGGGTGCCGAGCAGTACTTC. The encoded protein is CASVRGGAEQYF.

This chain uses TRBV6-1 with TRBJ2-1; tentative D call: TRBD1 (5 bases). Germline V gene sequence: CDR1 MNHNS, CDR2 SASEGT. The CDR3 consists of 14 residues. The V and J ends lost 0 bases and 10 bases respectively, with 13 bases between them. The CDR3 coding sequence is TGTGCCAGCAGTGAAGCGGGGCAGCGTGGCGAGCAGTTCTTC. This gives the protein CASSEAGQRGEQFF.

The sample holds one count of this clone. The chain couples TRBV5-1 to TRBJ2-2; D gene ambiguous. Germline CDR1 and CDR2: SGHRS and YFSETQ. The V end lost 4 bases, the J end lost 2 bases, and 6 bases lay between the germline ends. The CDR3 has 13 residues. This CDR3 is CASSPFNTGELFF. The CDR3 DNA reads TGCGCCAGCAGCCCCTTCAACACCGGGGAGCTGTTTTTT.

The CDR3 reads CSVETFHRGPQHF. Written as DNA, the CDR3 is TGCAGCGTTGAAACATTTCACCGGGGGCCCCAGCATTTT. The chain couples TRBV29-1 to TRBJ1-5; D remains ambiguous. Germline assignment: CDR1 SQVTM and CDR2 ANQGSEA. Trimming took off 2 bases at V and 9 bases at J, with 14 bases between the two ends. The CDR3 loop spans 13 amino acids.

J is TRBJ2-3 and V is TRBV15; 8 bases are shared with TRBD2. Germline V CDR1 and CDR2: LNHNV, YYDKDF (reference sequence). Germline trimming cut 4 bases from V and 3 bases from J; bases unmatched to any gene: 12. The CDR3 sequence is 17 residues long. This chain's CDR3 is CATSTPQLAVGTDTQYF. Written as DNA, the CDR3 is TGTGCCACCAGCACCCCACAACTAGCGGTGGGGACAGATACGCAGTATTTT.

The V call is TRBV2, the J call TRBJ2-2; TRBD2 aligns across 10 bases. Losses at the gene ends were 7 bases for V and 4 bases for J; bases not matched to a gene: 6. The CDR3 extends over 15 amino acids. Germline-derived CDR1 and CDR2 are SNHLY and FYNNEI. The CDR3 DNA is TGTGCCAGCACCCTAGCGGGAGAGGGCACCGGGGAGCTGTTTTTT. Translating it yields CASTLAGEGTGELFF.

This chain joins TRBV18 and TRBJ1-3; 9 bases are shared with TRBD1. CDR1 and CDR2 from the germline V gene are KGHSH and LQKENI. This CDR3 has 16 amino acids. Germline trimming cut 4 bases from V and 6 bases from J; bases unmatched to any gene: 10. Here the CDR3 DNA reads TGTGCCAGCTCACTCTTTCCGGGACAGGGTACAAACACCATATATTTT. Translated, it gives CASSLFPGQGTNTIYF.

V usage is TRBV6-1 and J usage is TRBJ2-1, with a possible D match to TRBD1 (6 bases). V was clipped by 2 bases and J by 8 bases, with 16 bases between them. This CDR3 contains 15 residues. The germline CDR1 and CDR2 sequences are MNHNS and SASEGT. Here the CDR3 reads CASSEQQGFVYEQFF. CDR3 DNA: TGTGCCAGCAGTGAACAACAGGGATTTGTATATGAGCAGTTCTTC.

The CDR3 nucleotides read TGTGCCAGCAGTGCCGGACAGGGTAAGGGGCAAGAGACCCAGTACTTC. It encodes CASSAGQGKGQETQYF. The J gene is TRBJ2-5, the V gene TRBV2, with TRBD1 matching over 8 bases. Germline V CDR1 and CDR2: SNHLY, FYNNEI. This CDR3 spans 16 amino acids. With V trimmed by 4 bases and J by 2 bases, 9 bases remained unmatched. The whole variable domain, remainder taken from reference TRBV2 and TRBJ2-5, is EPEVTQTPSHQVTQMGQEVILRCVPISNHLYFYWYRQILGQKVEFLVSFYNNEISEKSEIFDDQFSVERPDGSNFTLKIRSTKLEDSAMYFCASSAGQGKGQETQYFGPGTRLLVL.

V usage is TRBV9 and J usage is TRBJ1-2, with 7 bases fitting TRBD1. The CDR3 covers 15 residues. Per the germline V gene, CDR1 is SGDLS and CDR2 is YYNGEE. J was trimmed by 3 bases and V by 3 bases; bases with no gene match: 8. The DNA of the CDR3 is TGTGCCAGCAGCGCACAGGGGAAGAGTGACTATGGCTACACCTTC. Translation: CASSAQGKSDYGYTF. The variable domain in full, with the rest retrieved from reference TRBV9 and TRBJ1-2, is DSGVTQTPKHLITATGQRVTLRCSPRSGDLSVYWYQQSLDQGLQFLIQYYNGEERAKGNILERFSAQQFPDLHSELNLSSLELGDSALYFCASSAQGKSDYGYTFGSGTRLTVV.

The chain combines TRBV6-6 with TRBJ2-2, with D perhaps matching TRBD2 (6 bases). CDR1 is MNHNY, CDR2 SVGAGI, per germline (reference sequence). This CDR3 is built from 12 residues. Trimming took 10 bases from V and 4 from J, leaving 10 bases between them. The CDR3 here is CATNGGTGELFF. The CDR3 DNA is TGTGCCACCAACGGGGGCACCGGGGAGCTGTTTTTT.

The chain is built from TRBV5-1 and TRBJ1-1; 8 nucleotides align to TRBD1. Germline values: CDR1 SGHRS, CDR2 YFSETQ. The CDR3 covers 14 residues. Trimming cost V 4 bases and J 0 bases; bases outside gene matches: 2. The CDR3, as DNA: TGCGCCAGCAGCGGGGACAGGCTGAACACTGAAGCTTTCTTT. Translation gives CASSGDRLNTEAFF.

CDR3 in DNA: TGTGCCAGCAGTGCTACAGGGGTGAATTTTGAGACCCAGTACTTC. This encodes CASSATGVNFETQYF. This chain links TRBV27 with TRBJ2-5; 7 positions agree with TRBD1. Unmatched junction bases numbered 11, after V lost 5 bases and J lost 5 bases. The CDR3 consists of 15 residues. CDR1 and CDR2 from the germline V gene are MNHEY and SMNVEV (reference sequence).

The chain has TRBV6-1 and TRBJ2-7; 8 positions agree with TRBD1. The length of the CDR3 is 14 residues. The germline gives CDR1 MNHNS, CDR2 SASEGT. V shed 4 bases and J 2 bases; nucleotides not matched to a gene: 4. CDR3 sequence: CASSAGQAPYEQYF. CDR3 coding DNA: TGTGCCAGCAGTGCGGGACAGGCCCCCTACGAGCAGTACTTC.

This clone was observed once. The chain combines TRBV21-1 with TRBJ1-3; TRBD1, the table's D call, lacks a check against the DNA. TRBV21-1 is termed a pseudogene. This CDR3 has 15 amino acids. The CDR3 spells CASNPLTESGNTIYF. The CDR3, as DNA: TGTGCCAGCAACCCGCTAACAGAGTCTGGAAACACCATATATTTT.

The chain couples TRBV19 to TRBJ1-2, with 7 nucleotides matching TRBD1. Looked up from germline, CDR1 is LNHDA and CDR2 is SQIVND (reference sequence). The CDR3 extends over 16 amino acids. Trimming cost V 9 bases and J 7 bases; bases outside gene matches: 20. The CDR3 DNA is TGTGCCAGCACTACAGGGGAAAAGTATCTCGTATCTGGCTACACCTTC. Translation gives CASTTGEKYLVSGYTF.

The rearrangement uses TRBV14 and TRBJ1-1; the D gene is possibly TRBD1 (6 bases). This CDR3 region has 15 residues. V lost 6 bases and J lost 1, with 15 bases in between. Germline CDR1 reads SGHDN; CDR2 reads FVKESK. CDR3 nucleotides: TGTGCCAGCAGTCGGGAGGGGGGACCGAACACTGAAGCTTTCTTT. It translates to CASSREGGPNTEAFF.

The chain uses TRBV10-3 and TRBJ1-1; the match to TRBD1 covers 9 bases. This CDR3 spans 15 amino acids. The V segment lost 5 bases and the J segment 3 bases; nucleotides outside the gene matches: 7. The V gene's germline CDR1 is ENHRY and CDR2 SYGVKD. In DNA, the CDR3 is TGTGCCATCAGTCAATCGACAGGGGGGGACACTGAAGCTTTCTTT. It translates to CAISQSTGGDTEAFF.

This chain links TRBV5-1 with TRBJ1-1, with 8 positions matching TRBD1. Looked up from germline, CDR1 is SGHRS and CDR2 is YFSETQ. The V segment lost 0 bases and the J segment 1 base; nucleotides outside the gene matches: 5. The CDR3 has 16 amino acids. The CDR3 reads CASSLVSGQGNTEAFF. Written as DNA, the CDR3 is TGCGCCAGCAGCTTGGTTTCCGGACAGGGGAACACTGAAGCTTTCTTT.

This chain links TRBV14 with TRBJ1-1, with TRBD1 as a possible D gene (6 bases). Germline V gene data show CDR1 as SGHDN and CDR2 as FVKESK. The CDR3 sequence is 13 residues long. The ends were cut back, 4 bases at V and 6 bases at J, with 12 bases in the middle. In DNA, the CDR3 is TGTGCCAGCAGCCCACAAGAGGGGGCTGAAGCTTTCTTT. Translating it yields CASSPQEGAEAFF.

The V and J genes are TRBV7-2 and TRBJ2-1; possibly TRBD1 for D (6 bases). The germline gives CDR1 SGHTA, CDR2 FQGNSA. This CDR3 contains 14 residues. The ends were cut back, 1 base at V and 7 bases at J, with 11 bases in the middle. The chain's CDR3 is CASSLGQVRNEQFF. CDR3 nucleotides: TGTGCCAGCAGCTTAGGACAGGTAAGAAATGAGCAGTTCTTC.

The V call is TRBV4-3, the J call TRBJ2-5, with 7 bases identical to TRBD1. The J call is doubtful: the DNA matches TRBJ2-7 better. The V gene's germline CDR1 is LGHNA and CDR2 YSLEER. This CDR3 region has 17 residues. The CDR3 DNA is TGCGCCAGCAGCCACTTACTCGGGACAGAGAGCTCCTACGAGCAGTACTTC. It specifies CASSHLLGTESSYEQYF.

CDR3 in amino acids: CASSPRGGAGNTIYF. The CDR3 region has the DNA TGTGCCAGCAGCCCAAGAGGGGGCGCTGGAAACACCATATATTTT. This chain joins TRBV11-2 and TRBJ1-3; 7 bases agree with TRBD1. The CDR3 is 15 amino acids. Looked up from germline, CDR1 is SGHAT and CDR2 is FQNNGV. The V gene end was trimmed by 5 bases and the J gene end by 2 bases; junction bases not matched to a gene: 6.

The chain uses TRBV4-2 and TRBJ2-4, with 11 bases that match TRBD2. V dropped 3 bases and J dropped 1; count of bases not matched to a gene: 8. Germline V gene lookup returns CDR1 LGHNA and CDR2 YNFKEQ. The CDR3 runs to 18 residues. CDR3 sequence (DNA): TGTGCCAGCAGCCAGTTTAGCGGGAGGGCCACGGCCAAAAACATTCAGTACTTC. This gives the protein CASSQFSGRATAKNIQYF.

J is TRBJ1-1 and V is TRBV11-2; D might be TRBD1 (6 bases). V lost 4 bases to trimming and J lost 1 base, with 13 bases between them. Germline CDR1 is SGHAT and CDR2 is FQNNGV. There are 15 residues in the CDR3. The CDR3 loop reads CASSSYRDKNTEAFF. The CDR3 DNA is TGTGCCAGCAGCTCATATCGGGACAAGAACACTGAAGCTTTCTTT.

This chain links TRBV27 with TRBJ2-2; D possibly corresponds to TRBD2 (6 bases). Germline-derived CDR1 and CDR2 are MNHEY and SMNVEV (reference sequence). The CDR3 covers 16 residues. Trimming took off 3 bases at V and 6 bases at J, with 17 bases between the two ends. The CDR3 region has the DNA TGTGCCAGCAGTTTGATGGCGGGGAGGCCCCCCGGGGAGCTGTTTTTT. This codes for CASSLMAGRPPGELFF.

The J gene is TRBJ1-1, the V gene TRBV5-4; TRBD1 is a possible D gene (6 bases). This CDR3 spans 14 amino acids. V was clipped by 4 bases and J by 1 base, with 11 bases between them. The germline V gene encodes CDR1 SGHNT and CDR2 YYREEE (reference sequence). The CDR3 loop is CASSPRGGNTEAFF. CDR3 nucleotide sequence: TGTGCCAGCAGCCCTAGGGGGGGGAACACTGAAGCTTTCTTT.

The rearrangement joins TRBV10-1 to TRBJ2-3, with a weak D call TRBD2 (6 bases). From germline, CDR1 is WNHNN and CDR2 SYGVQD (reference sequence). CDR3 size: 15 residues. Trimming stripped 4 bases from V and 4 bases from J, with 15 bases between. CDR3 residues: CASSVEGGGADTQYF. CDR3 DNA: TGCGCCAGCAGTGTTGAGGGAGGAGGGGCAGATACGCAGTATTTT.

The V gene is TRBV13, the J gene TRBJ2-3, with D maybe TRBD2 (6 bases). Germline loops: CDR1 PRHDT, CDR2 FYEKMQ (reference sequence). This CDR3 region has 15 residues. The V end lost 3 bases, the J end lost 4 bases, and 14 bases lay between the germline ends. The CDR3 sequence is CASSFLSKRADTQYF. DNA for the CDR3: TGTGCCAGCAGCTTTTTGAGCAAGCGGGCAGATACGCAGTATTTT.